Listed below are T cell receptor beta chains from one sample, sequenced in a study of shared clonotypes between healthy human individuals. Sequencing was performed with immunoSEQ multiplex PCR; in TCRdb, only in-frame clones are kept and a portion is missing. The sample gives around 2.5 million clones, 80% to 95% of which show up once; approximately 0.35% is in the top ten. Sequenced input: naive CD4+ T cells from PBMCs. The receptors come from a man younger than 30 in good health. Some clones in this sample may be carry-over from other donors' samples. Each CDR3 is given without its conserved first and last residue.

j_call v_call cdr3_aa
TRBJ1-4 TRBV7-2 ASSSWTGGAEKLF
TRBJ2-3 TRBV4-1 ASSQGGSSADTQY
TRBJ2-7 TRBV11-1 ASSLSLRDPQY
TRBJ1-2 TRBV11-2 ASSSTGRTANYGYT
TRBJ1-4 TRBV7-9 ASSLWVTTTNEKLF
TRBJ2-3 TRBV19 ASSITSRPVGGTDTQY
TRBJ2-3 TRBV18 ASFPGGDTQY
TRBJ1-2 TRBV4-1 ASSQVAQGYGYT
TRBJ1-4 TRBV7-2 ASSSAGQGPEKLF
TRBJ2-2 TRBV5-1 ASSLEASNTGELF
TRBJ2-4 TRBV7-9 ASSFSGGLGKNIQY
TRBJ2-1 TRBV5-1 ASSHPGQGYNEQF